This T cell receptor (beta chain) was profiled in a study of cytomegalovirus exposure and HLA in healthy donors. This clone has only a few counts. Its target is not known. The primer mix had 60 Vbeta and 13 Jbeta primers. Repertoires were generated with immunoSEQ multiplex PCR, while TCRdb's copy carries only in-frame clones and drops some. This sample yields approximately 160,000 clones, of which 77% are seen a single time; 6% to 8% belongs to the top ten. Study observations and caveats: In presence/absence analyses, roughly uniform sequencing depth across donors was assumed. The classifier reportedly diagnosed cytomegalovirus status with high specificity and sensitivity. Later on, an analysis found that several of the most significant clusters appeared to be linked to common viral pathogens, which included parvovirus B19.

The sample taken for sequencing was PBMCs. The receptor was isolated from a male donor in good health and CMV-seropositive.

The CDR3: CASSPSGGDSSYEQYF. Written as DNA, the CDR3 is TGCGCCAGCAGCCCTAGCGGTGGAGACAGCTCCTACGAGCAGTACTTC. The V and J genes are TRBV5-1 and TRBJ2-7, with TRBD2 matching 7 bases. The CDR3 totals 16 residues. The V segment lost 4 bases and the J segment 0 bases; nucleotides outside the gene matches: 10. Per germline, CDR1 SGHRS and CDR2 YFSETQ.